This TCR beta chain was captured in a study of T cells in Graves' hyperthyroidism and ophthalmopathy. TCR beta CDR3 regions were amplified from RNA. Using the HTBI primer set, a first-round RT-PCR was run on the TCR CDR3. TCRdb passed the multiplex PCR reads through MiXCR, listing each CDR3 protein once. In the table there are 450,000 to 650,000 distinct CDR3 sequences, roughly 15% of which are singletons. CDR3 length equals 15 residues. The V and J ends lost 0 bases and 6 bases, in that order; junction bases with no gene match: 6. From germline, CDR1 is DFQATT and CDR2 SNEGSKA (reference sequence). This clonotype has ten or more counts. Its antigen remains unknown. Study results and limitations: Most thyroid clonotypes with frequency above 0.001 were detected in blood.

V usage is TRBV20-1 and J usage is TRBJ2-4, with 9 bases fitting TRBD1. The specimen sequenced was blood. The source of this sequence is a woman between 18 and 30 years old with Graves' ophthalmopathy. The CDR3 is CSARDAGQGGNIQYF. The CDR3 coding sequence is TGCAGTGCTAGAGATGCGGGACAGGGCGGAAACATTCAGTACTTC.